These T cell receptor beta chains were read from a single sample in a study of cytomegalovirus exposure and HLA in healthy donors. Method: immunoSEQ multiplex PCR; TCRdb's copy keeps in-frame clones and lacks some. This sample lists about 120,000 clones; its ten largest clones have less than 4.5%. Input material: PBMCs. These TCRs come from a man between 25 and 39 years old in good health and CMV-seronegative. Each CDR3 is given with its conserved first and last residue. Fields, in order: D gene, J gene, V gene, CDR3 DNA, CDR3 protein. The D gene is left open where the match is weak.

D gene: .; J gene: TRBJ1-1; V gene: TRBV6-5; CDR3 DNA: TGTGCCAGCAGCCTAACTTCGAACACTGAAGCTTTCTTT; CDR3 protein: CASSLTSNTEAFF
D gene: .; J gene: TRBJ2-5; V gene: TRBV11-2; CDR3 DNA: TGTGCCAGCAGCTTAACGACAGGCGGACAGACCCAGTACTTC; CDR3 protein: CASSLTTGGQTQYF
D gene: .; J gene: TRBJ2-7; V gene: TRBV5-4; CDR3 DNA: TGTGCCAGCAGCGGGCCGTGGCCTGGGCAGTACTTC; CDR3 protein: CASSGPWPGQYF
D gene: TRBD1; J gene: TRBJ1-1; V gene: TRBV29-1; CDR3 DNA: TGCAGCGTTGGACGGGACAGTACACACACTGAAGCTTTCTTT; CDR3 protein: CSVGRDSTHTEAFF
D gene: .; J gene: TRBJ1-3; V gene: TRBV6-5; CDR3 DNA: TGTGCCAGCAAGAGCTCTGGAAACACCATATATTTT; CDR3 protein: CASKSSGNTIYF
D gene: .; J gene: TRBJ1-5; V gene: TRBV28; CDR3 DNA: TGTGCCAGCAGTTCCGATCAGCCCCAGCATTTT; CDR3 protein: CASSSDQPQHF
D gene: TRBD2; J gene: TRBJ2-7; V gene: TRBV7-8; CDR3 DNA: TGTGCCAGCAGCTCCACAGGGGGACTAGCGGATGACTACGAGCAGTACTTC; CDR3 protein: CASSSTGGLADDYEQYF
D gene: .; J gene: TRBJ2-7; V gene: TRBV6-1; CDR3 DNA: TGTGCCAGCAGTGCCCGCCCAGGTGGGTCCTACGAGCAGTACTTC; CDR3 protein: CASSARPGGSYEQYF
D gene: .; J gene: TRBJ2-5; V gene: TRBV25-1; CDR3 DNA: TGTGCCAGCAGTGAAGCGGGTGGGGCGGGGGAGACCCAGTACTTC; CDR3 protein: CASSEAGGAGETQYF
D gene: .; J gene: TRBJ1-1; V gene: TRBV30; CDR3 DNA: TGTGCCTGGAGTTTCCGGGGGACGGGGAATTCGAACACTGAAGCTTTCTTT; CDR3 protein: CAWSFRGTGNSNTEAFF
D gene: TRBD1; J gene: TRBJ2-1; V gene: TRBV6-6; CDR3 DNA: TGTGCCAGCAGTTCACAGGGGATGAGTGAGCAGTTCTTC; CDR3 protein: CASSSQGMSEQFF
D gene: TRBD1; J gene: TRBJ2-5; V gene: TRBV4-1; CDR3 DNA: TGCGCCAGCAGCCAAGGGGCAGGGGGCCGAGAGACCCAGTACTTC; CDR3 protein: CASSQGAGGRETQYF
D gene: .; J gene: TRBJ2-2; V gene: TRBV5-1; CDR3 DNA: TGCGCCAGCAGCTTGGGACAGGAGGCCGGGGAGCTGTTTTTT; CDR3 protein: CASSLGQEAGELFF
D gene: TRBD2; J gene: TRBJ2-5; V gene: TRBV5-1; CDR3 DNA: TGCGCCAGCACCCGGACTAGCGGACCCCAAGAGACCCAGTACTTC; CDR3 protein: CASTRTSGPQETQYF